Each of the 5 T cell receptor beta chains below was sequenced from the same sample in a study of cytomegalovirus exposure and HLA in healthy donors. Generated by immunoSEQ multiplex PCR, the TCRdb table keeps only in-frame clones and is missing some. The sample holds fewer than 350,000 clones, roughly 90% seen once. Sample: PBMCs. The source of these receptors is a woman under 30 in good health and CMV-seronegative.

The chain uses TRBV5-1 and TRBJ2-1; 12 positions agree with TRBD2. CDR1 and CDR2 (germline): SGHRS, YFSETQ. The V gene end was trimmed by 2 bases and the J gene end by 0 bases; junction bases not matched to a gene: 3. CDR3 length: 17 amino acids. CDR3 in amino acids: CASSFGTSGPSYNEQFF. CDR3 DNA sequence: TGCGCCAGCAGCTTCGGGACTAGCGGGCCCTCCTACAATGAGCAGTTCTTC.

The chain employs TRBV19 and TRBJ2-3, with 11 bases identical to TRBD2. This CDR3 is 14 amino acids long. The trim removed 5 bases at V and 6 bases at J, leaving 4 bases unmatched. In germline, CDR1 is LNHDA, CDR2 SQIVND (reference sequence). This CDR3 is CASSLGLAVDTQYF. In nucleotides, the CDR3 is TGTGCCAGTAGTCTGGGACTAGCGGTGGATACGCAGTATTTT.

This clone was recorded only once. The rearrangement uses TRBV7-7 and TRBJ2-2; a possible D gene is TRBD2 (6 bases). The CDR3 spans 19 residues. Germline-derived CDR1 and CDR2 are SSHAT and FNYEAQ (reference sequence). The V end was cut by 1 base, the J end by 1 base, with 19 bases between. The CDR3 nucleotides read TGTGCCAGCAGCTTAGAAGTCGCTGGGCGGGAAAGGAACACCGGGGAGCTGTTTTTT. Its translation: CASSLEVAGRERNTGELFF.

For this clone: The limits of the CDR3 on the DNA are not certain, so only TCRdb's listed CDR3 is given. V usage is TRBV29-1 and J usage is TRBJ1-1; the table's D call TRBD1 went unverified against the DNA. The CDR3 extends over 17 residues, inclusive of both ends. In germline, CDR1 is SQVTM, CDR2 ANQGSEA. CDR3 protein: CSAGGFLAGGMNTEAFF.

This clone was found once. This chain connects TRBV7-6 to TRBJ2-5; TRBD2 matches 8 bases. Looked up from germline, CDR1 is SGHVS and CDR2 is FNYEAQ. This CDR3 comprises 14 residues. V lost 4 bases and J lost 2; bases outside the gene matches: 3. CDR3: CASSSLAAQETQYF. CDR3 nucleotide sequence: TGTGCCAGCAGCTCACTAGCGGCACAAGAGACCCAGTACTTC.